This record looks at one T cell receptor (beta chain) sequence and its context. Sequencing was performed with immunoSEQ multiplex PCR; in TCRdb, only in-frame clones are kept and a portion is missing. The sample records 85,000 to 90,000 clones, about 87% being singletons. The length of the CDR3 is 15 residues. Deletions cut 5 bases from V and 2 bases from J, with 15 bases between. Germline loops: CDR1 SGHNT, CDR2 YYREEE (reference sequence). The data belong to a study of blood T cell repertoires in COVID-19. Turning to the study itself: Sites across the United States, Italy and Spain contributed samples from acute and convalescent COVID-19. T cells, B-cell-depleted T cells, or PBMCs provided the cDNA or gDNA that served as material.

The receptor was isolated from a human donor in a cohort sampled during active COVID-19. The chain couples TRBV5-4 to TRBJ2-3; weak D call: TRBD2 (6 bases). Material for sequencing was peripheral blood. CDR3 sequence reads: CASSRGEDFTDTQYF. The CDR3 coding sequence is TGTGCCAGCAGTCGAGGGGAGGACTTCACAGATACGCAGTATTTT.